A single sample is the source of the 23 T cell receptor beta chains below, sequenced in a study of T cell changes during pregnancy in multiple sclerosis. Repertoires were generated with immunoSEQ multiplex PCR, while TCRdb's copy carries only in-frame clones and drops some. The sample has tens of thousands of clones; over 90% are singletons. The sequencing here drew on peripheral blood, taken in the first trimester of pregnancy. The receptors come from a female donor with multiple sclerosis, enrolled in a pregnancy study.

CDR3 amino acids: CASSLIGGQETQYF. The CDR3 DNA follows: TGTGCCAGCAGCTTGATCGGGGGTCAAGAGACCCAGTACTTC. The V gene is TRBV5-4, the J gene TRBJ2-5, with D tentatively TRBD2 (6 bases). Trimming cost V 1 base and J 2 bases, with 9 bases left between them. The germline gives CDR1 SGHNT, CDR2 YYREEE (reference sequence). The CDR3 totals 14 residues. Combining the CDR3 with reference TRBV5-4 and TRBJ2-5 gives the whole variable domain ETGVTQSPTHLIKTRGQQVTLRCSSQSGHNTVSWYQQALGQGPQFIFQYYREEENGRGNFPPRFSGLQFPNYSSELNVNALELDDSALYLCASSLIGGQETQYFGPGTRLLVL.

About this clone itself: The same CDR3 is also encoded by other DNA sequences in this sample. The rearrangement joins TRBV9 to TRBJ1-1; TRBD1 is a possible D gene (5 bases). The CDR3 is made up of 15 amino acids. Between the trimmed V and J ends, which lost 0 bases and 3 bases, there was a span of 12 bases. Germline V CDR1 and CDR2: SGDLS, YYNGEE. The CDR3 protein is CASSVVRDRDTEAFF. The CDR3 nucleotides read TGTGCCAGCAGCGTAGTACGTGACAGAGACACTGAAGCTTTCTTT.

CDR3 amino acids: CASSLGASYEQYF. The CDR3 DNA follows: TGTGCCAGCTCATTGGGGGCCAGCTACGAGCAGTACTTC. The J gene is TRBJ2-7, the V gene TRBV18, with D perhaps matching TRBD1 (6 bases). The CDR3 loop spans 13 amino acids. Trimming shortened V by 5 bases and J by 3 bases, and 11 bases separated the two germline ends. The V gene's germline CDR1 is KGHSH and CDR2 LQKENI.

This chain uses TRBV4-3 with TRBJ2-3, with TRBD2 identical over 10 bases. The CDR3 runs 15 residues. J lost 5 bases, V lost 4 bases, and 6 bases had no gene match. The V gene's germline CDR1 is LGHNA and CDR2 YSLEER. The CDR3 DNA reads TGCGCCAGCAGCCCAGCTAGCGGGGGCGGAGATACGCAGTATTTT. It specifies CASSPASGGGDTQYF.

The CDR3 coding sequence is TGTGCCAGCAGCTCGTTTTGGGGCGGGGTCGGGGAGACCCAGTACTTC. Translated, it gives CASSSFWGGVGETQYF. The V gene is TRBV5-8, the J gene TRBJ2-5; a weak D match, TRBD2 (6 bases). The CDR3 spans 16 residues. Trimming cost V 3 bases and J 5 bases, with 20 bases left between them. Germline CDR1 is SGHTS and CDR2 is YDEGEE.

Turning to this clone: Sequence at one end of the junction differs from germline and may be a read error. The chain combines TRBV9 with TRBJ1-3; the D is unclear. Germline values: CDR1 SGDLS, CDR2 YYNGEE. The CDR3 covers 11 residues. The CDR3 region has the DNA TGTGCCAGCAGCTCTCAGGAACACCAAGATTTT. It codes for CASSSQEHQDF.

The J gene is TRBJ1-1, the V gene TRBV6-5; TRBD1 might be the D (5 bases). Germline loops: CDR1 MNHEY, CDR2 SVGAGI. V was clipped by 4 bases and J by 2 bases, with 17 bases between them. The CDR3 has 16 residues. The CDR3 protein is CASSSRQFGVNTEAFF. The CDR3 nucleotides are TGTGCCAGCAGTTCACGACAGTTTGGGGTAAACACTGAAGCTTTCTTT.

The chain employs TRBV9 and TRBJ1-1, with a possible D match to TRBD1 (6 bases). The CDR3 has 14 amino acids. V was shortened by 1 base and J by 4 bases, with 11 bases between the two germline ends. Germline assignment: CDR1 SGDLS and CDR2 YYNGEE. In nucleotides, the CDR3 is TGTGCCAGCAGCGTAATGGACAGCTTCACTGAAGCTTTCTTT. As protein: CASSVMDSFTEAFF.

The gene calls are TRBV19 and TRBJ1-1, with D unclear. The CDR3 totals 14 residues. Trimming took off 0 bases at V and 1 base at J, with 6 bases between the two ends. Per germline, CDR1 LNHDA and CDR2 SQIVND (reference sequence). DNA for the CDR3: TGTGCCAGTAGTATAGACAGGTCGAACACTGAAGCTTTCTTT. It specifies CASSIDRSNTEAFF. Using reference TRBV19 and TRBJ1-1 for the parts outside the CDR3, the full variable domain is DGGITQSPKYLFRKEGQNVTLSCEQNLNHDAMYWYRQDPGQGLRLIYYSQIVNDFQKGDIAEGYSVSREKKESFPLTVTSAQKNPTAFYLCASSIDRSNTEAFFGQGTRLTVV.

This clone has just one count. This sequence joins TRBV11-3 and TRBJ2-7, with 7 positions matching TRBD2. CDR1 is SGHNT and CDR2 is YENEEA in the germline V gene. This CDR3 spans 16 amino acids. The ends lost 5 bases at V and 5 bases at J; junction bases unmatched: 15. CDR3 amino acids: CASSHRGVLGFDEQYF. CDR3 nucleotide sequence: TGTGCCAGCAGCCATCGGGGGGTCCTAGGCTTCGACGAGCAGTACTTC.

The chain joins TRBV6-4 to TRBJ2-1; unclear D gene. CDR1 is MRHNA, CDR2 SNTAGT, per germline. The CDR3 runs to 12 residues. V lost 2 bases and J 12 bases, leaving 11 bases between the germline ends. The CDR3 region is CASSDGWQVQFF. The CDR3 bases are TGTGCCAGCAGTGACGGGTGGCAGGTGCAGTTCTTC.

The chain joins TRBV9 to TRBJ1-2, with D perhaps TRBD1 (5 bases). CDR3 length: 12 amino acids. Germline loops: CDR1 SGDLS, CDR2 YYNGEE. The V and J ends lost 3 bases and 8 bases respectively, with 11 bases between them. The CDR3 coding sequence is TGTGCCAGCAGCGGCGACAGATTGGGCTACACCTTC. Protein: CASSGDRLGYTF.

The V call is TRBV6-5, the J call TRBJ1-2; 7 bases fit TRBD1. V lost 6 bases and J lost 2; bases outside the gene matches: 9. This CDR3 has 15 residues. Germline V gives CDR1 MNHEY, CDR2 SVGAGI. CDR3 nucleotide sequence: TGTGCCAGCAGACCCACCCGGGACAGCAACTATGGCTACACCTTC. Its translation: CASRPTRDSNYGYTF.

The V call is TRBV7-2, the J call TRBJ1-2; a weak D match, TRBD1 (5 bases). This CDR3 region has 13 residues. Deletions cut 5 bases from V and 8 bases from J, with 15 bases between. In germline, CDR1 is SGHTA, CDR2 FQGNSA. The CDR3 is CASSLRGSRGYTF. The CDR3 DNA sequence: TGTGCCAGCAGCCTTAGGGGTTCTAGGGGCTACACCTTC.

The CDR3 nucleotides read TGTGCCATCCGAGACACACCCAGCTCTGGAAACACCATATATTTT. This translates into CAIRDTPSSGNTIYF. The chain carries TRBV10-3 and TRBJ1-3, with D unclear. Germline V lookup: CDR1 ENHRY, CDR2 SYGVKD. There are 15 residues in the CDR3. The V and J ends lost 8 bases and 0 bases respectively, with 14 bases between them.

The V and J genes are TRBV6-4 and TRBJ1-6; tentatively, D is TRBD1 (6 bases). V lost 8 bases and J 7 bases, leaving 18 bases between the germline ends. CDR3 length equals 15 residues. CDR1 and CDR2 (germline): MRHNA, SNTAGT. CDR3 sequence (DNA): TGTGCCAGCCGACAGGAGGCAGCGTCAAATTCACCCCTCCACTTT. Translation gives CASRQEAASNSPLHF.

The rearrangement links TRBV27 to TRBJ1-5, with D uncertain. This CDR3 has 13 amino acids. The V and J ends lost 8 bases and 2 bases respectively, with 10 bases between them. Germline V gives CDR1 MNHEY, CDR2 SMNVEV (reference sequence). The chain's CDR3 is CASARQGNQPQHF. The CDR3 DNA sequence: TGTGCCAGCGCCCGTCAGGGCAATCAGCCCCAGCATTTT.

The V gene is TRBV7-3, the J gene TRBJ2-2, with unresolved D. Trimming stripped 2 bases from V and 0 bases from J, with 7 bases between. The germline CDR1 and CDR2 sequences are SGHTA and FQGTGA. The CDR3 extends over 15 amino acids. The CDR3 DNA reads as TGTGCCAGCAGCTTACTCCCAGCGAACACCGGGGAGCTGTTTTTT. Protein: CASSLLPANTGELFF.

The rearrangement joins TRBV10-3 to TRBJ2-1; TRBD1 agrees at 8 bases. Germline V CDR1 and CDR2: ENHRY, SYGVKD. Losses at the gene ends were 0 bases for V and 0 bases for J; bases not matched to a gene: 16. This CDR3 region has 21 residues. CDR3 loop: CAISESGRGRIGGSSYNEQFF. The CDR3 DNA reads as TGTGCCATCAGTGAGTCTGGCAGGGGGCGAATCGGAGGTAGCTCCTACAATGAGCAGTTCTTC.

CDR3 loop: CASSQLLTGSSYEQYF. CDR3 in DNA: TGCGCCAGCAGCCAATTGCTAACAGGGAGCTCCTACGAGCAGTACTTC. This chain connects TRBV4-3 to TRBJ2-7, with D perhaps TRBD1 (6 bases). With 2 bases removed from V and 0 bases from J, the gap between germline ends came to 14 bases. This CDR3 region has 16 residues. CDR1 LGHNA and CDR2 YSLEER come from the germline V gene.

The chain recombines TRBV5-5 with TRBJ2-7, with D possibly TRBD1 on 6 matching bases. The V gene lost 2 bases and the J gene lost 6 bases, with 9 bases spanning the gap. The CDR3 spans 12 residues. Germline lookup yields CDR1 SGHKS and CDR2 YYEKEE (reference sequence). The CDR3 coding sequence is TGTGCCAGCAGCTTCCTAGGGGGCGAGCAGTACTTC. It codes for CASSFLGGEQYF.

The V and J genes are TRBV2 and TRBJ2-7; D is unclear. V shed 4 bases and J shed 4 bases, with 11 bases lying between them. In germline, CDR1 is SNHLY, CDR2 FYNNEI. The CDR3 covers 13 residues. CDR3 residues: CASSGSGLYEQYF. Here the CDR3 DNA reads TGTGCCAGCAGTGGTTCAGGTCTTTACGAGCAGTACTTC.

V and J are TRBV9 and TRBJ2-7, with 7 bases matching TRBD1. The V gene end was trimmed by 3 bases and the J gene end by 3 bases; junction bases not matched to a gene: 3. Germline V gene sequence: CDR1 SGDLS, CDR2 YYNGEE. The CDR3 is 13 residues long. CDR3 sequence (DNA): TGTGCCAGCAGCGGGGCAGGGGGCTACGAGCAGTACTTC. Translated: CASSGAGGYEQYF. Together with reference TRBV9 and TRBJ2-7, the CDR3 gives the full variable domain: DSGVTQTPKHLITATGQRVTLRCSPRSGDLSVYWYQQSLDQGLQFLIQYYNGEERAKGNILERFSAQQFPDLHSELNLSSLELGDSALYFCASSGAGGYEQYFGPGTRLTVT.